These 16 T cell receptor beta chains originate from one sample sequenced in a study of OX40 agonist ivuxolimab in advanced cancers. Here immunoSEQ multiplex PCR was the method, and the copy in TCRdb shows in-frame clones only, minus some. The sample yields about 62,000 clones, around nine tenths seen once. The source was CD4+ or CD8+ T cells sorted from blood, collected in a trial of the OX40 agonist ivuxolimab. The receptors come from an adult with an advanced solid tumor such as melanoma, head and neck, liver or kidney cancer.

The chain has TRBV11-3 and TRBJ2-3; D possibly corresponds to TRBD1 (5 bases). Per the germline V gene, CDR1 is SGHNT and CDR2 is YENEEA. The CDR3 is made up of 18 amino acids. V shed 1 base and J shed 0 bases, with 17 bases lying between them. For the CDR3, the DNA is TGTGCCAGCAGCTTAGGTTGGGGCTCCGACATTAGCACAGATACGCAGTATTTT. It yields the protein CASSLGWGSDISTDTQYF.

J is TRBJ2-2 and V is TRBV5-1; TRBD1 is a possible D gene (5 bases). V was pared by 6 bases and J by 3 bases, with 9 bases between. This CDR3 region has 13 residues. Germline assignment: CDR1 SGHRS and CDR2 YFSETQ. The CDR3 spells CASTGQDTGELFF. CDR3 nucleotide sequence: TGCGCCAGCACCGGACAAGACACCGGGGAGCTGTTTTTT. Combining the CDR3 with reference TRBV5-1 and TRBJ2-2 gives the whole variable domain KAGVTQTPRYLIKTRGQQVTLSCSPISGHRSVSWYQQTPGQGLQFLFEYFSETQRNKGNFPGRFSGRQFSNSRSEMNVSTLELGDSALYLCASTGQDTGELFFGEGSRLTVL.

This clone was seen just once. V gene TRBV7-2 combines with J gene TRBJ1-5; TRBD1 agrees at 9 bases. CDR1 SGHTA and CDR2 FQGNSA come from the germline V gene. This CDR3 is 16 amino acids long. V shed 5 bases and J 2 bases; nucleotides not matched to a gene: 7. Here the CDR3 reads CASSRRTGDGNQPQHF. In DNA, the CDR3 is TGTGCCAGCAGCCGACGGACAGGGGACGGCAATCAGCCCCAGCATTTT.

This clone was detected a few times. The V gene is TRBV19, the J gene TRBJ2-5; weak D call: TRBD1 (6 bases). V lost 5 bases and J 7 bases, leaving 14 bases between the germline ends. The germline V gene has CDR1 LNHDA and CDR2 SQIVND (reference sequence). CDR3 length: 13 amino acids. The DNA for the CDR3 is TGTGCCAGTAGTGATCAGGGGTTCGGGACCCAGTACTTC. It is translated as CASSDQGFGTQYF.

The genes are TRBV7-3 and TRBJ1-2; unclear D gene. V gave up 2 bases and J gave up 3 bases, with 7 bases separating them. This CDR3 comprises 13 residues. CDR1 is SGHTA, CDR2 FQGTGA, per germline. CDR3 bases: TGTGCCAGCAGCTTATGGGCAGACTATGGCTACACCTTC. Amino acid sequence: CASSLWADYGYTF. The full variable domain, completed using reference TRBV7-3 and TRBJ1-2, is GAGVSQTPSNKVTEKGKYVELRCDPISGHTALYWYRQSLGQGPEFLIYFQGTGAADDSGLPNDRFFAVRPEGSVSTLKIQRTERGDSAVYLCASSLWADYGYTFGSGTRLTVV.

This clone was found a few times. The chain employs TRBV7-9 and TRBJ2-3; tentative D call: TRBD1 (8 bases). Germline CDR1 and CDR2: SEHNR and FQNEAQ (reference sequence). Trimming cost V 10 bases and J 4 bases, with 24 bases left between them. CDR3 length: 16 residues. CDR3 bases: TGTGCCACTCGACAGGGGACTACCTACAGCCCAGATACGCAGTATTTT. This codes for CATRQGTTYSPDTQYF.

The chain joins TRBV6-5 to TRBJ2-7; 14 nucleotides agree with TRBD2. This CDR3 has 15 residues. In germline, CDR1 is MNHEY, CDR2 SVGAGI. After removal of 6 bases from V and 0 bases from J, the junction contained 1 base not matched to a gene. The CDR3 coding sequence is TGTGCCAGCAGAGGACTAGCGGGAGGCTCCTACGAGCAGTACTTC. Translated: CASRGLAGGSYEQYF.

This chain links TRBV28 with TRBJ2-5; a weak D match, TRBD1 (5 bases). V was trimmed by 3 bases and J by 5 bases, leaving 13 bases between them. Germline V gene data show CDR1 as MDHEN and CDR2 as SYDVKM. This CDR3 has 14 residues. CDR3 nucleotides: TGTGCCAGCAGTTTTTATCAGGGTGTGGAGACCCAGTACTTC. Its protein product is CASSFYQGVETQYF.

CDR3 sequence reads: CASSSDYYEQYF. DNA of the CDR3: TGTGCCAGCAGCTCAGACTACTACGAGCAGTACTTC. The chain carries TRBV6-1 and TRBJ2-7; D may be TRBD2 (5 bases). In germline, CDR1 is MNHNS, CDR2 SASEGT. There are 12 residues in the CDR3. Deletions cut 6 bases from V and 3 bases from J, with 9 bases between.

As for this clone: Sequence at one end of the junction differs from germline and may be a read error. As DNA, the CDR3 is TGTGCCAGCAGCAGGCGAGACAGCTACTACGAGCGGTACTTC. Its translation is CASSRRDSYYERYF. The chain uses TRBV4-1 and TRBJ2-7; TRBD1 might be the D (5 bases). Per the germline V gene, CDR1 is MGHRA and CDR2 is YSYEKL. The CDR3 loop spans 14 amino acids.

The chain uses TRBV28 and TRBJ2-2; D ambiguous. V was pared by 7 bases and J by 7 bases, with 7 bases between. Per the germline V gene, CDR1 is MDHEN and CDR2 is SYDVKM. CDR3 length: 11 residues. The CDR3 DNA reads TGTGCCAGCAAAGAGATCGGGGAGCTGTTTTTT. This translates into CASKEIGELFF.

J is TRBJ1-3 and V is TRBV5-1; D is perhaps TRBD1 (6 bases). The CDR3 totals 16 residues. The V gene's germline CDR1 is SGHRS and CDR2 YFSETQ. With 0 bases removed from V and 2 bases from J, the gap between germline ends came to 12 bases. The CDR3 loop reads CASSLASGGAGNTIYF. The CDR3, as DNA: TGCGCCAGCAGCTTGGCATCCGGGGGCGCTGGAAACACCATATATTTT.

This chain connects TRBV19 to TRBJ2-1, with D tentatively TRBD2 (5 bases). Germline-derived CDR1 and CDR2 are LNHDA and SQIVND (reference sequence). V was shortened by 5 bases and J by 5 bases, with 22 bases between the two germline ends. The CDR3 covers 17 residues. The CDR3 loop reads CASSPETLAPWNNEQFF. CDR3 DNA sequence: TGTGCCAGTAGTCCGGAGACTTTAGCGCCTTGGAACAATGAGCAGTTCTTC.

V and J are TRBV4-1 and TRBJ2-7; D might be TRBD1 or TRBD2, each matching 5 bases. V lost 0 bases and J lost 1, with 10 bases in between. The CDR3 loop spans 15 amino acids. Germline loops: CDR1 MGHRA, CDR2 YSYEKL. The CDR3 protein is CASSQDRGGSYEQYF. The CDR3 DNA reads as TGCGCCAGCAGCCAAGATCGTGGGGGATCCTACGAGCAGTACTTC.

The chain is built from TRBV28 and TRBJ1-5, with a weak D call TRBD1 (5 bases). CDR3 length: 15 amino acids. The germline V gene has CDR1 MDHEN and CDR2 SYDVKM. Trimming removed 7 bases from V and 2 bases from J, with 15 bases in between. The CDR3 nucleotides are TGTGCCAGCACCCTCCCAGGGTCCCGCAATCAGCCCCAGCATTTT. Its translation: CASTLPGSRNQPQHF.

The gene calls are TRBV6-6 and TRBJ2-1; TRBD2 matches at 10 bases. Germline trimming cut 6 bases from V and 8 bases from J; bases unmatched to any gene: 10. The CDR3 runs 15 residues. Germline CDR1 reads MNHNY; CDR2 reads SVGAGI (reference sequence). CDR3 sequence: CASRAPSGSIDEQFF. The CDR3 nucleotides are TGTGCCAGCAGGGCCCCTAGCGGGAGTATAGATGAGCAGTTCTTC.